One and the same sample provided the 5 T cell receptor beta chains below, sequenced in a study of cytomegalovirus exposure and HLA in healthy donors. Profiling relied on immunoSEQ multiplex PCR, and the TCRdb table lists in-frame clones only, not all of them. The sample shows more than 250,000 clones, roughly 91% of them seen only once. Source material: PBMCs. The source is a woman in her twenties or thirties in good health and CMV-seronegative.

The J gene is TRBJ2-7, the V gene TRBV19; 10 nucleotides agree with TRBD1. Germline loops: CDR1 LNHDA, CDR2 SQIVND (reference sequence). V trimming: 1 base; J trimming: 1 base; junction bases outside the gene matches: 1. The length of the CDR3 is 15 residues. This CDR3 reads CASSIGQGASYEQYF. The CDR3 coding sequence is TGTGCCAGTAGTATAGGACAGGGGGCATCCTACGAGCAGTACTTC.

The V and J genes are TRBV6-1 and TRBJ2-1; D unresolved. V shed 0 bases and J shed 1 base, with 7 bases lying between them. CDR1 and CDR2 from the germline V gene are MNHNS and SASEGT. The CDR3 length is 15 residues. In nucleotides, the CDR3 is TGTGCCAGCAGTGAAGCGCCCGGATCCTACAATGAGCAGTTCTTC. This codes for CASSEAPGSYNEQFF.

The V call is TRBV7-2, the J call TRBJ2-7, with TRBD2 matching over 10 bases. V trimming: 4 bases; J trimming: 4 bases; junction bases outside the gene matches: 4. Germline lookup yields CDR1 SGHTA and CDR2 FQGNSA. This CDR3 spans 14 amino acids. The CDR3 spells CASSSSGSFYEQYF. The CDR3 nucleotides read TGTGCCAGCAGCTCTAGCGGGAGCTTTTACGAGCAGTACTTC.

V usage is TRBV30 and J usage is TRBJ2-3; no definite D call. The germline V gene has CDR1 GTSNPN and CDR2 SVGIG (reference sequence). The germline V and J ends were trimmed by 5 bases and 2 bases, with 14 bases remaining between them. The CDR3 totals 14 residues. The CDR3 protein is CAWAPPGSTDTQYF. Written as DNA, the CDR3 is TGTGCCTGGGCTCCCCCCGGCTCCACAGATACGCAGTATTTT. The full variable domain, in which reference TRBV30 and TRBJ2-3 provide the parts outside the CDR3, is SQTIHQWPATLVQPVGSPLSLECTVEGTSNPNLYWYRQAAGRGLQLLFYSVGIGQISSEVPQNLSASRPQDRQFILSSKKLLLSDSGFYLCAWAPPGSTDTQYFGPGTRLTVL.

This CDR3 reads CASSLVGSSGNTIYF. The CDR3 nucleotides read TGTGCCAGCAGCTTGGTGGGGAGCTCTGGAAACACCATATATTTT. The J gene is TRBJ1-3, the V gene TRBV5-5, with D unclear. Per the germline V gene, CDR1 is SGHKS and CDR2 is YYEKEE (reference sequence). V was pared by 0 bases and J by 0 bases, with 7 bases between. CDR3 length: 15 residues.